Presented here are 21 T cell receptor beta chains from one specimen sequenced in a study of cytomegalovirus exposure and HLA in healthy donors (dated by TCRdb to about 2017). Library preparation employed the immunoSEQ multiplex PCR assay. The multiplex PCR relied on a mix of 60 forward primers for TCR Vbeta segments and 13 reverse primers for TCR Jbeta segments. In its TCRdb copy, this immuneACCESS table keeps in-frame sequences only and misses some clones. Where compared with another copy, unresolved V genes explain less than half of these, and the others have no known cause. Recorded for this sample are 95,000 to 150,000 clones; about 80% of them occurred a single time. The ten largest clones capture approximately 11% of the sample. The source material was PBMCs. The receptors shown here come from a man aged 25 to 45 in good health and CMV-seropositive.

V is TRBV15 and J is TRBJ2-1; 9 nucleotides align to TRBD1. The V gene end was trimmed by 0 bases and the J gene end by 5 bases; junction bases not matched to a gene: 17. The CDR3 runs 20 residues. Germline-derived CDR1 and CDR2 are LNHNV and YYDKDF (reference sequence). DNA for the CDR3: TGTGCCACCAGCAGAGATCGGGGACAGGGAGTGTCGGCTAAGAACAATGAGCAGTTCTTC. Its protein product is CATSRDRGQGVSAKNNEQFF.

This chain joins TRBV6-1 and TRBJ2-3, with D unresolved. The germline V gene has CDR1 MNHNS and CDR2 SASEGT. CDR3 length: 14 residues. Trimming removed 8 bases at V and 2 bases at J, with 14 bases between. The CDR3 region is CASLPQANTDTQYF. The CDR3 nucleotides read TGTGCCAGCTTACCTCAGGCAAACACAGATACGCAGTATTTT.

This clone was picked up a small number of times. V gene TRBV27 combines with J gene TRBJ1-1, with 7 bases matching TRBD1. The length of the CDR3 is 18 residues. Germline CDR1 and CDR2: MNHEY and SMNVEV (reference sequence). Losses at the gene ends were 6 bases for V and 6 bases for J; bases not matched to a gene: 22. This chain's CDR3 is CASRSLGANRGVVPEAFF. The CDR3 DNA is TGTGCCAGCAGGTCGCTCGGGGCAAACAGGGGTGTAGTCCCTGAAGCTTTCTTT.

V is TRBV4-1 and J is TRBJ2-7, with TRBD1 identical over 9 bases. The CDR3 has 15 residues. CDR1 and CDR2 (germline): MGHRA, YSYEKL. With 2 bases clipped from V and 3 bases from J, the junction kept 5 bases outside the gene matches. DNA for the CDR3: TGCGCCAGCAGCCAAAGGGACAGGGACGGCTACGAGCAGTACTTC. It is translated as CASSQRDRDGYEQYF.

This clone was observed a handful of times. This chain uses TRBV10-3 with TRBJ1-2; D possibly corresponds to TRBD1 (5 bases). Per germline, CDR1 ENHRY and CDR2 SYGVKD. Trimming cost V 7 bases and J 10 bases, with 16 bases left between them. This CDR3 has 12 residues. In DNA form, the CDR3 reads TGTGCCATCAAAGGGGATTTCGATGTCTACACCTTC. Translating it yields CAIKGDFDVYTF.

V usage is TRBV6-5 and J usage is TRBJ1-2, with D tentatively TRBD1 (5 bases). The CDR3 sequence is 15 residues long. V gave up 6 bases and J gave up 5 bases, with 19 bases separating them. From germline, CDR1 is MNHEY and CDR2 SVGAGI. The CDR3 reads CASRRSGRETYGYTF. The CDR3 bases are TGTGCCAGCAGAAGATCGGGCAGGGAAACTTATGGCTACACCTTC.

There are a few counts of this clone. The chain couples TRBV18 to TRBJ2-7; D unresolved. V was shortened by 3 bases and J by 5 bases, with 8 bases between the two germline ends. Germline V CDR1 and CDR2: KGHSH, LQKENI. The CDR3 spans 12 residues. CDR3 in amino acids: CASSPTRDEQYF. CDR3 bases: TGTGCCAGCTCACCCACCCGGGACGAGCAGTACTTC.

The CDR3 DNA reads as TGTGCCAGCAGCCCCTACCGGAACACTGAAGCTTTCTTT. Translated: CASSPYRNTEAFF. This chain uses TRBV5-4 with TRBJ1-1, with no clear D. Trimming removed 4 bases at V and 1 base at J, with 8 bases between. From germline, CDR1 is SGHNT and CDR2 YYREEE (reference sequence). The CDR3 contains 13 residues.

The CDR3 here is CASSLDSFSYGYTF. In nucleotides, the CDR3 is TGTGCCAGCAGCTTGGACAGTTTCAGCTATGGCTACACCTTC. The J gene is TRBJ1-2, the V gene TRBV7-6; D might be TRBD1 (6 bases). The CDR3 contains 14 residues. Germline V lookup: CDR1 SGHVS, CDR2 FNYEAQ. Trimming took off 3 bases at V and 4 bases at J, with 12 bases between the two ends.

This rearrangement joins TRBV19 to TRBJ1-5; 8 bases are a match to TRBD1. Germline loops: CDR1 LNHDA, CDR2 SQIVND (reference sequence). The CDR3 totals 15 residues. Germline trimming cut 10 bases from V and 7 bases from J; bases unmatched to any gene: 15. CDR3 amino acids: CATSRQGSSDQPQHF. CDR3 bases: TGTGCCACCTCGCGACAGGGGTCTTCAGACCAGCCCCAGCATTTT.

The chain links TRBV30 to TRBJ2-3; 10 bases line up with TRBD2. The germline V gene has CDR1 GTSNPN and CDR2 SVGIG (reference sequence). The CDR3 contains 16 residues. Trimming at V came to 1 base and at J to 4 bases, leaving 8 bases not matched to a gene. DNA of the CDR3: TGTGCCTGGAGTGGTCGGGCTAGCGGGAGTTCAGATACGCAGTATTTT. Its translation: CAWSGRASGSSDTQYF.

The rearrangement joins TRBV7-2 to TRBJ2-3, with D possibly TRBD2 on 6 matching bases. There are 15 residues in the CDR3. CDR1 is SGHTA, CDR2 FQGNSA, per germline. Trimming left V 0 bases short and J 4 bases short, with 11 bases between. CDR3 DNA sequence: TGTGCCAGCAGCTTAGCGGGGAGGTATCCAGATACGCAGTATTTT. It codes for CASSLAGRYPDTQYF.

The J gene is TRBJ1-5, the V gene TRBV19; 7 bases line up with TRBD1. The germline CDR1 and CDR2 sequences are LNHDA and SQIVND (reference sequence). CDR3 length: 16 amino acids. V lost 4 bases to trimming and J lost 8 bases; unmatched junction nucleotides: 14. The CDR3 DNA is TGTGCCAGTAGTACCTGGTCGGCTAGCACAGGGGAGCCCCAGCATTTT. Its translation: CASSTWSASTGEPQHF. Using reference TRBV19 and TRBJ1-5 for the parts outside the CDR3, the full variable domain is DGGITQSPKYLFRKEGQNVTLSCEQNLNHDAMYWYRQDPGQGLRLIYYSQIVNDFQKGDIAEGYSVSREKKESFPLTVTSAQKNPTAFYLCASSTWSASTGEPQHFGDGTRLSIL.

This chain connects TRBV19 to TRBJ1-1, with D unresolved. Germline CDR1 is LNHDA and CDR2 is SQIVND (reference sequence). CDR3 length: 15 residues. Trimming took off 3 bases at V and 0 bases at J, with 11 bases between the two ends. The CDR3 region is CASSISGKMNTEAFF. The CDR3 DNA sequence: TGTGCCAGTAGTATTTCGGGAAAAATGAACACTGAAGCTTTCTTT.

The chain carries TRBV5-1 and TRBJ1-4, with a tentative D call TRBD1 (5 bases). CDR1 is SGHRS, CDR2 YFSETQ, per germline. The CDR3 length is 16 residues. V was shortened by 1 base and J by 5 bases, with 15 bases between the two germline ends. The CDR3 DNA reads TGCGCCAGCAGCTTGAGTTCGACGGGGGGAAATGAAAAACTGTTTTTT. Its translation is CASSLSSTGGNEKLFF.

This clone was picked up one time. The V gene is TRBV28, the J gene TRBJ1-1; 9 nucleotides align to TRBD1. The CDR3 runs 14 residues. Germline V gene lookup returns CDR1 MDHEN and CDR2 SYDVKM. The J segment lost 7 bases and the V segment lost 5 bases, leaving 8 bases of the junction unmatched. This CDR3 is CASSLTGTGSEAFF. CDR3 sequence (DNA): TGTGCCAGCAGTCTCACCGGGACAGGGAGTGAAGCTTTCTTT.

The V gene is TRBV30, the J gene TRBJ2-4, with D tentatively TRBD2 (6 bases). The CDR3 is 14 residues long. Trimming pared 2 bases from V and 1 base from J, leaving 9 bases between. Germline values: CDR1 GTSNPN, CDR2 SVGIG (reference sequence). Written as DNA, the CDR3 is TGTGCCTGGAGTTTGGGGGGTGCCAAAAACATTCAGTACTTC. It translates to CAWSLGGAKNIQYF. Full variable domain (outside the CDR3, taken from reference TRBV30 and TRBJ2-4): SQTIHQWPATLVQPVGSPLSLECTVEGTSNPNLYWYRQAAGRGLQLLFYSVGIGQISSEVPQNLSASRPQDRQFILSSKKLLLSDSGFYLCAWSLGGAKNIQYFGAGTRLSVL.

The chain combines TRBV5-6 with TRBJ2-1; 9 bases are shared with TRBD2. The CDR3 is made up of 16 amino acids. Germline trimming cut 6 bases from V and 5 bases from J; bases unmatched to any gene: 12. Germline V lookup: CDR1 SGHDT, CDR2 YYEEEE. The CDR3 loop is CASTILGLAGNNEQFF. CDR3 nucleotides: TGTGCCAGCACCATCCTGGGGCTAGCGGGAAACAATGAGCAGTTCTTC.

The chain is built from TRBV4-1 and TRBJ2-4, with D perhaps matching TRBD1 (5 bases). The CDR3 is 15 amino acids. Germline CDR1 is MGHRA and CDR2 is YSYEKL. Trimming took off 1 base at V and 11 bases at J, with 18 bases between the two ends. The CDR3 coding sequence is TGCGCCAGCAGCCAAGTTTCCTGGATAGGGGTCCTTCAGTACTTC. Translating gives CASSQVSWIGVLQYF.

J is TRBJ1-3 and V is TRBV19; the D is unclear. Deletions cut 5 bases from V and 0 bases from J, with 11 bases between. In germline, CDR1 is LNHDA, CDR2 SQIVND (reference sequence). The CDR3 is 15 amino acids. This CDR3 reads CASSGLRISGNTIYF. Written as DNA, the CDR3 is TGTGCCAGTAGTGGCTTGAGGATCTCTGGAAACACCATATATTTT.

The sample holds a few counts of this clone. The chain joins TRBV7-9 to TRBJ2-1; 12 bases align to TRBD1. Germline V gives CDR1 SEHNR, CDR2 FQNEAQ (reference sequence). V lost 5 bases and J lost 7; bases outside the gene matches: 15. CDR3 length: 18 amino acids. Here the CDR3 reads CASSGGQGASYFTNEQFF. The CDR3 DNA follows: TGTGCCAGCAGCGGGGGACAGGGGGCGTCGTATTTTACGAATGAGCAGTTCTTC. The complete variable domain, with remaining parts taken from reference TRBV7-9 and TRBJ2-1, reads DTGVSQNPRHKITKRGQNVTFRCDPISEHNRLYWYRQTLGQGPEFLTYFQNEAQLEKSRLLSDRFSAERPKGSFSTLEIQRTEQGDSAMYLCASSGGQGASYFTNEQFFGPGTRLTVL.